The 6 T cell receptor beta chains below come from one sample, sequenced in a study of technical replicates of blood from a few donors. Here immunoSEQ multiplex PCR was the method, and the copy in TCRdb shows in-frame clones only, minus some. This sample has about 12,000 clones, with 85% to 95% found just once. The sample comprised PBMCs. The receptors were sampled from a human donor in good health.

The CDR3 DNA reads TGTGCCAGCAGCTCCAAGGGACAGGGGGTCTACGAGCAGTACTTC. Amino acids: CASSSKGQGVYEQYF. The chain joins TRBV7-6 to TRBJ2-7; TRBD1 aligns across 11 bases. Trimming removed 4 bases from V and 3 bases from J; junction bases left unmatched: 5. CDR1 is SGHVS, CDR2 FNYEAQ, per germline. CDR3 length: 15 amino acids.

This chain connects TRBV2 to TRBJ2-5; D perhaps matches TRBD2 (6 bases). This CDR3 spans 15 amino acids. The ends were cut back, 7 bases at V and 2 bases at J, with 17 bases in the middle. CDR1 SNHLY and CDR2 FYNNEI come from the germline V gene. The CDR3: CASNDPSGRQETQYF. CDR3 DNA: TGTGCCAGCAATGACCCGTCAGGGAGGCAAGAGACCCAGTACTTC.

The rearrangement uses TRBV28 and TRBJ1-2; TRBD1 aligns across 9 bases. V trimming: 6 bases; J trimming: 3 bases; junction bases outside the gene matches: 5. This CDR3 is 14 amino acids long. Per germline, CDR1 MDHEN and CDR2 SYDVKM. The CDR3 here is CASRSGQGDYGYTF. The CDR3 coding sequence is TGTGCCAGCAGGTCGGGACAGGGAGACTATGGCTACACCTTC.

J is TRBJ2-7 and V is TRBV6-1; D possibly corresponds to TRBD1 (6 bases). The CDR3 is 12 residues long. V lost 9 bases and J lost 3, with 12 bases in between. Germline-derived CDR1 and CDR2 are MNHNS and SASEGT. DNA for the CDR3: TGTGCCAGTAGGGACATCGACTACGAGCAGTACTTC. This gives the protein CASRDIDYEQYF.

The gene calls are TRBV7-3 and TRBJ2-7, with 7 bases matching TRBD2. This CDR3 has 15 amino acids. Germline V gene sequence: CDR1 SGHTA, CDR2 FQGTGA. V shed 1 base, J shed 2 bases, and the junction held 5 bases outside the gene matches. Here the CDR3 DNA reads TGTGCCAGCAGCTTAAACGGCGGACTAGCCTACGAGCAGTACTTC. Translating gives CASSLNGGLAYEQYF.

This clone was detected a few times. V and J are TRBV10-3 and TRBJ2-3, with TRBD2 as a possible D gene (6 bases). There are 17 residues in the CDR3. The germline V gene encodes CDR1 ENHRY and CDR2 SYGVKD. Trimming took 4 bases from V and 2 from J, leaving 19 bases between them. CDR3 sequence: CAISAGSGGAVTDTQYF. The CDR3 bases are TGTGCCATCAGTGCGGGATCTGGCGGGGCGGTCACAGATACGCAGTATTTT.